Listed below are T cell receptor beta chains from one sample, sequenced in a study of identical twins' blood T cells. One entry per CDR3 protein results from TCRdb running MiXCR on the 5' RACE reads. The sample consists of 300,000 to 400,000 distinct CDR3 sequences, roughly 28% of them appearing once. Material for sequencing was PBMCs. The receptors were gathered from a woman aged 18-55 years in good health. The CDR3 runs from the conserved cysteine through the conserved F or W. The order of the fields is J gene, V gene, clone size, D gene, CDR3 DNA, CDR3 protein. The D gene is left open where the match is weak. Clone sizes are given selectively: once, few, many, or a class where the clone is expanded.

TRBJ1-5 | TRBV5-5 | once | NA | TGTGCCAGCAGCTTGGACAGAAGAAATCAGCCCCAGCATTTT | CASSLDRRNQPQHF
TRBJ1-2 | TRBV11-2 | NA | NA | TGTGCCAGCAGCTCGACAGGTGGGGATGGCTACACCTTC | CASSSTGGDGYTF
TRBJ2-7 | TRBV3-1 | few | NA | TGTGCCAGCAGCCAAGGGTTAGAGCAGTACTTC | CASSQGLEQYF
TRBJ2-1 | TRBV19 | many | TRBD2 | TGTGCCAGTAGTATAGTTAGCGGGAGTAACAATGAGCAGTTCTTC | CASSIVSGSNNEQFF
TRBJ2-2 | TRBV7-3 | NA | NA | TGTGCCAGCAGCTTATATTACAGGAACACCGGGGAGCTGTTTTTT | CASSLYYRNTGELFF
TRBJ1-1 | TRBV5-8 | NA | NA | TGTGCCAGCAGTTCAGGGGCCCGTGGGGCTGAAGCTTTCTTT | CASSSGARGAEAFF
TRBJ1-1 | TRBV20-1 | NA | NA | TGCAGTGCTCGCGAAGCTTTCTTT | CSAREAFF
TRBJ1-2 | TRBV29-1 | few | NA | TGCAGCGCAAGCCGTCCCGACTATGGCTACACCTTC | CSASRPDYGYTF
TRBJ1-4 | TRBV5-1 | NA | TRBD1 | TGCGCCAGCAGCACCTGGACAGGGGGTGAAAAACTGTTTTTT | CASSTWTGGEKLFF
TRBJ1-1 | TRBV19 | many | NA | TGTGCCAGTAGTCCCGAAGGGGGGGCGAGGACTGAAGCTTTCTTT | CASSPEGGARTEAFF
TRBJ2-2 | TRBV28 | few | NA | TGTGCCAGCAGTCAGCGTGTGGCTTCTTACACCGGGGAGCTGTTTTTT | CASSQRVASYTGELFF
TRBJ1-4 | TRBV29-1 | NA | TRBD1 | TGCAGCGTTAAGGCAGGGGGAAATGAAAAACTGTTTTTT | CSVKAGGNEKLFF
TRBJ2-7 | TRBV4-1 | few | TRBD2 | TGCGCCAGCAGCCCTAAGAGCGGGAGCTCCTACGAGCAGTACTTC | CASSPKSGSSYEQYF
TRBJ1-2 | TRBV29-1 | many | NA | TGCAGCGTTGAAGTAGGAGGGGGAGTGGGCTACACCTTC | CSVEVGGGVGYTF
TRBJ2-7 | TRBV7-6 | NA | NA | TGTGCCAGCAGCTTAGGAAAAACCCTGAACAGACCCTACGAGCAGTACTTC | CASSLGKTLNRPYEQYF
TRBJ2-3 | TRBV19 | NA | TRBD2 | TGTGCCAGTAGTAAGGGTTCTAGCGGCAGCACAGATACGCAGTATTTT | CASSKGSSGSTDTQYF
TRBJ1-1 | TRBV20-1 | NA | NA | TGCAGTGCTATCTCTTCGGGGGCGAACGCTGAAGCTTTCTTT | CSAISSGANAEAFF
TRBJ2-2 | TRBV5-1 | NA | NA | TGCGCCAGCAGCTACATCGGGGAGCTGTTTTTT | CASSYIGELFF
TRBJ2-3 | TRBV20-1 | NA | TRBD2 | TGCAGTGCATCTGGACTAGCGGGCAGCACAGATGCGCAGTATTTT | CSASGLAGSTDAQYF
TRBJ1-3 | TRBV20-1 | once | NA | TGCAGTGCCAGAGCGGGGGCGGCTGGAAACACCATATATTTT | CSARAGAAGNTIYF
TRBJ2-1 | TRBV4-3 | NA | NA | TGCGCCAGCGGGGGCGGCTCCACGGTAGATGAGCAGTTCTTC | CASGGGSTVDEQFF
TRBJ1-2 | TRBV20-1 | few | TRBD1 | TGCAGTGCTAGAGGACAGGGGTATGGCTACACCTTC | CSARGQGYGYTF
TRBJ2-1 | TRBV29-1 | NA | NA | TGCAGCGTTGATGATAGGAGCGGGTATTTAAATGAGCAGTTCTTC | CSVDDRSGYLNEQFF
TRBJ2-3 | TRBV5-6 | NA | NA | TGTGCCAGCAGCTTGAACGTGCGTACGCAGTATTTT | CASSLNVRTQYF
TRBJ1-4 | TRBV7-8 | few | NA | TGTGCCAGCAGCTTAGGCGGAAGGCCTAATGAAAAACTGTTTTTT | CASSLGGRPNEKLFF
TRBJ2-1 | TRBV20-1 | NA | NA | TGCAGTGCTAGAGGCCACAGGGTCTCGATTACCTACAATGAGCAGTTCTTC | CSARGHRVSITYNEQFF
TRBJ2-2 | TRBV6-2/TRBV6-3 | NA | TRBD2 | TGTGCCAGCAGTCCGCGGGGGTACGCGAACACCGGGGAGCTGTTTTTT | CASSPRGYANTGELFF
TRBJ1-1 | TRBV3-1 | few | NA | TGTGCCAGCAGCCAAGTGGGAGGAAGAACTGAAGCTTTCTTT | CASSQVGGRTEAFF
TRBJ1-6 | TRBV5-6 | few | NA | TGTGCCAGCAGCTTGGATGTAGAAACCCCCCTCCACTTT | CASSLDVETPLHF
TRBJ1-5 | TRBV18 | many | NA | TGTGCCAGCTCACCGGGGAGGGATCAGCCCCAGCATTTT | CASSPGRDQPQHF
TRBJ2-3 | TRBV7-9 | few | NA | TGTGCCAGCAGCCTCCGGGCAACAACTTACACAGATACGCAGTATTTT | CASSLRATTYTDTQYF
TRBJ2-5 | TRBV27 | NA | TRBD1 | TGTGCCAGCAGTGTAGACAGGGAGGAGACCCAGTACTTC | CASSVDREETQYF
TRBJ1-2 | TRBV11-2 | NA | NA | TGTGCCAGCAGCTTCCCTGACGGTAGTGGCTACACCTTC | CASSFPDGSGYTF
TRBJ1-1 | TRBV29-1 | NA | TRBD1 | TGCAGCGGAGGCGTCAGGGGGAGCACTGAAGCTTTCTTT | CSGGVRGSTEAFF
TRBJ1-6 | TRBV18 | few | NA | TGTGCCAGCTCACTCCCGGGCCAGAGGATAAATTCACCCCTCCACTTT | CASSLPGQRINSPLHF
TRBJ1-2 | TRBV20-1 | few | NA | TGCAGTGCTGCCGGGACGGGCTATGGCTACACCTTC | CSAAGTGYGYTF
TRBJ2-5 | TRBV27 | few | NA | TGTGCCAGCAGTGCAAAGCTGCGAGAGACCCAGTACTTC | CASSAKLRETQYF
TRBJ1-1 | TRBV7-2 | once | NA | TGTGCCAGCAGCTATCGCCGGGGAATGAACACTGAAGCTTTCTTT | CASSYRRGMNTEAFF
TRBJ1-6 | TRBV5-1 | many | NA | TGCGCCAGCAGCTTGGGAGGCATAGGAAATTCACCCCTCCACTTT | CASSLGGIGNSPLHF
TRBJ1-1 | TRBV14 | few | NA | TGTGCCAGCAGCCACACTTGGGGTCGGGAGAACACTGAAGCTTTCTTT | CASSHTWGRENTEAFF
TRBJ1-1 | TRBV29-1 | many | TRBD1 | TGCAGCGTTTACTTTGACAGGGTTAACACTGAAGCTTTCTTT | CSVYFDRVNTEAFF
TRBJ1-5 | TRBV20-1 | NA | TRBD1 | TGCAGTGCCTTGAACCGGGACAGCTCCTATAGCAATCAGCCCCAGCATTTT | CSALNRDSSYSNQPQHF
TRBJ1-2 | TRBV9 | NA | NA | TGTGCCAGCAGCCCGTATACTAACTATGGCTACACCTTC | CASSPYTNYGYTF
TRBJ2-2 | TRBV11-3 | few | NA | TGTGCCAGCAGCACCTCAGACAGTAGGGAGCTGTTTTTT | CASSTSDSRELFF
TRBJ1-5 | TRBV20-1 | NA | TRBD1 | TGCAGTGGTTGGACAGGGGGCTTGAACCAGCCCCAGCATTTT | CSGWTGGLNQPQHF
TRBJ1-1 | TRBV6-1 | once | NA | TGTGCCAGCAGTGGGGGGTTATTAGCGGCTTTCTTT | CASSGGLLAAFF
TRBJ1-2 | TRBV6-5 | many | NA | TGTGCCAGCAGTCCCGGGACACGTTATGGCTACACCTTC | CASSPGTRYGYTF
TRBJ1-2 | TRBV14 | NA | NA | TGTGCCAGCAGCCAAGATATCCATGACGGACGCTATGGCTACACCTTC | CASSQDIHDGRYGYTF
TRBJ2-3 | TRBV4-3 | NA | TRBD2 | TGCGCCAGCAGCCCCACCCCCGCGGGAGACGCAGATACGCAGTATTTT | CASSPTPAGDADTQYF
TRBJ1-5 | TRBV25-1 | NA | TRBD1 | TGTGCCAGCAGTGATAGTCCCGGGACAGGGGACCCCAATCAGTCCCAGCATTTT | CASSDSPGTGDPNQSQHF
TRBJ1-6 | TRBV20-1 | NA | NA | TGCAGTCCAGGGATTCGAAACTCCTATAATTCACCCCTCCACTTT | CSPGIRNSYNSPLHF
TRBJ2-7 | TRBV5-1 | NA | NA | TGCGCCAGCAGCTTGGGGGCAGGGGGGGTCTCCTACGAGCAGTACTTC | CASSLGAGGVSYEQYF
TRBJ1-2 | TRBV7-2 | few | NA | TGTGCCAGCAGCTTACTACTTGTGCCAGAAAGGAATGGCTACACCTTC | CASSLLLVPERNGYTF
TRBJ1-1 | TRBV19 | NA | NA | TGTGCCAGTAGTCTGGCGCTAAGGTCTGAAGCTTTCTTT | CASSLALRSEAFF
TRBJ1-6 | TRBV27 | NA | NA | TGTGCCAGCAGTTTGGGGCCCTCTCGACCCCTCCACTTT | CASSLGPSRPLHF
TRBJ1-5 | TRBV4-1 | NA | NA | TGCGCCAGCAGCCAAGGACCCTATAGCAATCAGCCCCAGCATTTT | CASSQGPYSNQPQHF